Below are 16 T cell receptor beta chains sequenced from a single sample in a study of beta chain features in type 1 diabetes. No antigen has been assigned to these receptors. Findings and caveats of the study: TCRB CDR3s were moderately but significantly shorter in Type 1 diabetes patients in all four CD4+ subsets.

Sequenced material consisted of expressed TCRB transcripts (all of the isolated RNA was reverse transcribed). TCRdb's copy holds only in-frame clones and misses some; the assay was immunoSEQ multiplex PCR. The top ten clones hold approximately 0.021% of a sample with about 240,000 clones, around 13% of them seen once. The source material was naive CD4+ T cells from blood. Receptors were obtained from a man aged 25-45 years with type 1 diabetes.

This rearrangement joins TRBV5-4 to TRBJ1-2; the match to TRBD1 covers 7 bases. This CDR3 contains 13 residues. Germline-derived CDR1 and CDR2 are SGHNT and YYREEE (reference sequence). The V and J ends lost 4 bases and 2 bases, in that order; junction bases with no gene match: 2. The CDR3 DNA sequence: TGTGCCAGCAGCCGGGACAGAAACTATGGCTACACCTTC. Translating gives CASSRDRNYGYTF. Looking up the rest from reference TRBV5-4 and TRBJ1-2 gives the full variable domain: ETGVTQSPTHLIKTRGQQVTLRCSSQSGHNTVSWYQQALGQGPQFIFQYYREEENGRGNFPPRFSGLQFPNYSSELNVNALELDDSALYLCASSRDRNYGYTFGSGTRLTVV.

This clone was detected a few times. The V gene is TRBV14, the J gene TRBJ1-3; TRBD1 agrees at 11 bases. Germline assignment: CDR1 SGHDN and CDR2 FVKESK. This CDR3 is built from 21 residues. The J segment lost 0 bases and the V segment lost 2 bases, leaving 15 bases of the junction unmatched. CDR3 bases: TGTGCCAGCAGCCAAAGGACAGGGGGCTCCAACATTCCATTCTCTGGAAACACCATATATTTT. Amino acid sequence: CASSQRTGGSNIPFSGNTIYF.

This clone was counted between two and nine times. The rearrangement joins TRBV6-6 to TRBJ2-2, with a tentative D call TRBD2 (6 bases). The V end was cut by 6 bases, the J end by 0 bases, with 8 bases between. The CDR3 loop spans 14 amino acids. In germline, CDR1 is MNHNY, CDR2 SVGAGI (reference sequence). The CDR3 loop reads CASRTRANTGELFF. CDR3 DNA: TGTGCCAGCAGGACTAGGGCGAACACCGGGGAGCTGTTTTTT.

This clone has a handful of counts. The chain is built from TRBV18 and TRBJ2-1; 8 bases map to TRBD2. The V gene end was trimmed by 2 bases and the J gene end by 5 bases; junction bases not matched to a gene: 5. CDR1 and CDR2 (germline): KGHSH, LQKENI. The CDR3 runs 15 residues. The CDR3 spells CASSPNSGVDNEQFF. In DNA, the CDR3 is TGTGCCAGCTCACCAAATAGCGGGGTGGACAATGAGCAGTTCTTC.

The V call is TRBV14, the J call TRBJ2-7; tentative D call: TRBD2 (6 bases). Trimming left V 1 base short and J 3 bases short, with 13 bases between. The length of the CDR3 is 15 residues. The germline V gene encodes CDR1 SGHDN and CDR2 FVKESK. The CDR3 nucleotides are TGTGCCAGCAGCCAAGTGGCAGGAGGGGTCTACGAGCAGTACTTC. Translation gives CASSQVAGGVYEQYF.

This clone has just a few counts. The V gene is TRBV4-2, the J gene TRBJ2-7, with a tentative D call TRBD2 (5 bases). Trimming took off 4 bases at V and 3 bases at J, with 13 bases between the two ends. Germline CDR1 reads LGHNA; CDR2 reads YNFKEQ. This CDR3 is built from 14 residues. Here the CDR3 reads CASSLGITIYEQYF. CDR3 coding DNA: TGTGCCAGCAGCCTCGGGATCACGATCTACGAGCAGTACTTC.

V is TRBV6-5 and J is TRBJ2-7; perhaps TRBD2 as D (5 bases). CDR3 size: 11 residues. V was pared by 7 bases and J by 8 bases, with 12 bases between. Germline V gene lookup returns CDR1 MNHEY and CDR2 SVGAGI. CDR3: CASTRAGQQYF. CDR3 nucleotide sequence: TGTGCCAGCACTCGGGCGGGCCAGCAGTACTTC.

The CDR3 DNA follows: TGTGCCAGCAGCTTAGGTGTCGGGGTTGGCTACACCTTC. Encoded protein: CASSLGVGVGYTF. The chain uses TRBV7-2 and TRBJ1-2, with D unresolved. V lost 1 base to trimming and J lost 7 bases, with 10 bases between them. CDR1 is SGHTA, CDR2 FQGNSA, per germline. There are 13 residues in the CDR3.

This clone has just a few counts. The V and J genes are TRBV11-3 and TRBJ1-1, with D possibly TRBD1 on 6 matching bases. Per the germline V gene, CDR1 is SGHNT and CDR2 is YENEEA. V lost 2 bases, J lost 7 bases, and 11 bases lay in between. The CDR3 has 13 residues. The CDR3 reads CASSLLATGEAFF. CDR3 nucleotides: TGTGCCAGCAGCTTATTGGCGACAGGTGAAGCTTTCTTT.

This clone was observed a handful of times. The chain uses TRBV10-3 and TRBJ1-4, with 7 bases aligning to TRBD1. The CDR3 extends over 14 amino acids. CDR1 and CDR2 (germline): ENHRY, SYGVKD. V trimming: 3 bases; J trimming: 8 bases; junction bases outside the gene matches: 6. The CDR3 nucleotides are TGTGCCATCAGTGACCGACAGGGAAACGAAAAACTGTTTTTT. It codes for CAISDRQGNEKLFF.

The chain uses TRBV5-1 and TRBJ2-3, with D perhaps matching TRBD1 (5 bases). The CDR3 totals 13 residues. V lost 3 bases and J lost 4, with 9 bases in between. Looked up from germline, CDR1 is SGHRS and CDR2 is YFSETQ. CDR3 loop: CASSWEQADTQYF. Here the CDR3 DNA reads TGCGCCAGCAGCTGGGAACAGGCAGATACGCAGTATTTT.

The chain couples TRBV28 to TRBJ1-2; tentative D call: TRBD1 (5 bases). Germline lookup yields CDR1 MDHEN and CDR2 SYDVKM. V was trimmed by 6 bases and J by 8 bases, leaving 10 bases between them. This CDR3 is built from 11 residues. The CDR3: CASSSGQGYTF. The CDR3, as DNA: TGTGCCAGCAGCTCTGGACAAGGCTACACCTTC.

The chain uses TRBV19 and TRBJ1-1; D gene uncertain. The V end was cut by 3 bases, the J end by 0 bases, with 5 bases between. The germline gives CDR1 LNHDA, CDR2 SQIVND (reference sequence). The CDR3 has 13 residues. CDR3 residues: CASSISVNTEAFF. CDR3 in DNA: TGTGCCAGTAGTATCAGCGTGAACACTGAAGCTTTCTTT.

This clone was recorded a few times. The chain uses TRBV5-5 and TRBJ2-7; maybe TRBD1 (5 bases). The CDR3 consists of 16 residues. The V end was cut by 0 bases, the J end by 2 bases, with 15 bases between. CDR1 and CDR2 from the germline V gene are SGHKS and YYEKEE (reference sequence). For the CDR3, the DNA is TGTGCCAGCAGCTTGGGGACGAGGACAAACGCCTACGAGCAGTACTTC. It yields the protein CASSLGTRTNAYEQYF.

A few counts support this clone. This sequence joins TRBV29-1 and TRBJ2-3; 7 bases line up with TRBD1. The CDR3 sequence is 12 residues long. The V segment lost 6 bases and the J segment 4 bases; nucleotides outside the gene matches: 4. Germline V gene lookup returns CDR1 SQVTM and CDR2 ANQGSEA. The chain's CDR3 is CSVDRAPDTQYF. Written as DNA, the CDR3 is TGCAGCGTCGACAGGGCTCCAGATACGCAGTATTTT.

This chain connects TRBV30 to TRBJ2-1; no reliable D call. Trimming stripped 0 bases from V and 9 bases from J, with 12 bases between. The CDR3 runs to 13 residues. CDR1 is GTSNPN and CDR2 is SVGIG in the germline V gene (reference sequence). The CDR3 coding sequence is TGTGCCTGGAGTGTACTGGGCAGTGGTGAGCAGTTCTTC. Translating gives CAWSVLGSGEQFF. Complete variable domain (other parts from reference TRBV30 and TRBJ2-1): SQTIHQWPATLVQPVGSPLSLECTVEGTSNPNLYWYRQAAGRGLQLLFYSVGIGQISSEVPQNLSASRPQDRQFILSSKKLLLSDSGFYLCAWSVLGSGEQFFGPGTRLTVL.